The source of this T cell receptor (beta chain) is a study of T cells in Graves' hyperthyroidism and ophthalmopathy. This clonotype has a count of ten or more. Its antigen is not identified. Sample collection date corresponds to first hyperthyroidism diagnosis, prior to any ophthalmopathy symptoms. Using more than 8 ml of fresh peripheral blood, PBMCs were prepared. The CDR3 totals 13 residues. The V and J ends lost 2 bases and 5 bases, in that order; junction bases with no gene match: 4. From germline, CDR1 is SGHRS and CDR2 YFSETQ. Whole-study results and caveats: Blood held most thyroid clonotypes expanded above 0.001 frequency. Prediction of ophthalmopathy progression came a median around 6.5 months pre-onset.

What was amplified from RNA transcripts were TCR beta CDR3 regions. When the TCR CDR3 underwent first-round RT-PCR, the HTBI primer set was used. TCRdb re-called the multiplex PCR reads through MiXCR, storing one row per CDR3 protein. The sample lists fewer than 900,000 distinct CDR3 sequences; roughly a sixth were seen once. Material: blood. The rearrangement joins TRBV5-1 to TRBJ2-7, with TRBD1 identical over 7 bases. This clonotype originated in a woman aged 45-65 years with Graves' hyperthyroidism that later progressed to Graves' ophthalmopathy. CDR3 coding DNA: TGCGCCAGCAGCTTCGACAGGGTACACGAGCAGTACTTC. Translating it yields CASSFDRVHEQYF.